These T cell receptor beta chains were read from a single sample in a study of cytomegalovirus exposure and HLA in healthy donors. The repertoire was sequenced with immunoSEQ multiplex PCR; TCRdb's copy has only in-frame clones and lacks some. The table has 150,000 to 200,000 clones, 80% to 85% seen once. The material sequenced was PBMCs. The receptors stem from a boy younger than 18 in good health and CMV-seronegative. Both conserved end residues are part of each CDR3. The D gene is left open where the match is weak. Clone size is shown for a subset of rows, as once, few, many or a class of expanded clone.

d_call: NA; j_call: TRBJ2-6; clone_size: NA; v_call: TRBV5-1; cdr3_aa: CASSTSAGANVLTF; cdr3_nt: TGCGCCAGCAGTACATCCGCCGGGGCCAACGTCCTGACTTTC
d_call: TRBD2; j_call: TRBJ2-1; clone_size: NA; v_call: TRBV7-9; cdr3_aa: CASRGRTSGNYNEQFF; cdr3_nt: TGTGCCAGCAGGGGACGGACTAGCGGGAACTACAATGAGCAGTTCTTC
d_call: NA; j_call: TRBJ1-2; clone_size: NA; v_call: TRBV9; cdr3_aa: CASSVSGRDGYTF; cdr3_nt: TGTGCCAGCAGCGTTAGCGGCCGGGATGGCTACACCTTC
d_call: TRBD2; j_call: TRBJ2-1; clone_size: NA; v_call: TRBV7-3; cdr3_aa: CASSSSGSVGEQFF; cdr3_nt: TGTGCCAGCAGCTCTAGCGGGAGTGTAGGTGAGCAGTTCTTC
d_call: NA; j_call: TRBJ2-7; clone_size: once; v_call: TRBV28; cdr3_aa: CASSPLRQAAYEQYF; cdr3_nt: TGTGCCAGCAGTCCGCTTCGACAGGCAGCCTACGAGCAGTACTTC
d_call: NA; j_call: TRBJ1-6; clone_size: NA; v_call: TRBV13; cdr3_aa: CATRPGASSPLHF; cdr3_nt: TGTGCCACCCGCCCAGGGGCCAGCTCACCCCTCCACTTT
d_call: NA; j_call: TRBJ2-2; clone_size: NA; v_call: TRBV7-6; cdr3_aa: CASSASRGNTGELFF; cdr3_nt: TGTGCCAGCAGCGCTAGTAGGGGAAACACCGGGGAGCTGTTTTTT
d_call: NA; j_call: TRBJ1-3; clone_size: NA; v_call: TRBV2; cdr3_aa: CASSRVYERNTIYF; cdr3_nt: TGTGCCAGCAGTCGGGTATATGAGCGAAACACCATATATTTT
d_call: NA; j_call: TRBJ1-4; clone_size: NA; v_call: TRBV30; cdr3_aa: CAWTSWGQKEKLFF; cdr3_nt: TGTGCCTGGACCTCTTGGGGGCAAAAGGAAAAACTGTTTTTT
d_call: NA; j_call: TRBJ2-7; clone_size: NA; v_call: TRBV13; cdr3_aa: CASKRGLQNYEQYF; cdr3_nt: TGTGCCAGCAAACGGGGACTCCAAAACTACGAGCAGTACTTC
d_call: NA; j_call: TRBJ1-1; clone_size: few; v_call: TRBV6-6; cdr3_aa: CASSYPGPTEAFF; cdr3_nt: TGTGCCAGCAGTTACCCAGGCCCCACTGAAGCTTTCTTT
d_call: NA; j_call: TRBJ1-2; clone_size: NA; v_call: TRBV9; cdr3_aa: CASSVRPSRLEDSYTF; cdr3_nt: TGTGCCAGCAGCGTTCGACCAAGTAGGCTTGAGGATAGCTACACCTTC
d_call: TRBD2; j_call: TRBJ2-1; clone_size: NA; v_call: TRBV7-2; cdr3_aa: CASSARGGLVGNEQFF; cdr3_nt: TGTGCCAGCAGCGCCCGAGGGGGACTAGTAGGCAATGAGCAGTTCTTC
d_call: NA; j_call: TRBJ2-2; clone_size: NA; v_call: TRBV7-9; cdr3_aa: CASSLASPTGELFF; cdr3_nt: TGTGCCAGCAGCTTAGCCAGTCCCACCGGGGAGCTGTTTTTT
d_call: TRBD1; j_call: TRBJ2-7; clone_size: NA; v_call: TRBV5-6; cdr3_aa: CASSWTGESSQYF; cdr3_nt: TGTGCCAGCAGCTGGACAGGGGAGTCCTCGCAGTACTTC
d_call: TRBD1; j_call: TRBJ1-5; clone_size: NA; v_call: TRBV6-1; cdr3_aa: CASSSGTGGEQPQHF; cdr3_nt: TGTGCCAGCAGTTCCGGGACAGGGGGCGAGCAGCCCCAGCATTTT
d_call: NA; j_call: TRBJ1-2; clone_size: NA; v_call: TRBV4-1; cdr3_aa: CASSQFQGGDGYTF; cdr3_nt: TGCGCCAGCAGCCAATTTCAGGGAGGCGATGGCTACACCTTC
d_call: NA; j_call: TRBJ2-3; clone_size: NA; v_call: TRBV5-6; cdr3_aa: CASSAGNSTDTQYF; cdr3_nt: TGTGCCAGCAGCGCAGGTAACAGCACAGATACGCAGTATTTT
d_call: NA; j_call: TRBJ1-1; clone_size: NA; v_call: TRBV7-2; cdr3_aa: CASSLRGLRAFF; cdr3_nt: TGTGCCAGCAGCTTAAGAGGTCTTCGAGCTTTCTTT
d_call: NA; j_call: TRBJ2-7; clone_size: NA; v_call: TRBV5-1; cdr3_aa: CASSLGRTYEQYF; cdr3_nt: TGCGCCAGCAGCTTGGGCAGAACCTACGAGCAGTACTTC
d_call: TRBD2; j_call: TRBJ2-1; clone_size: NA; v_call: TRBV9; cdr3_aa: CASSEGGLAGANEQFF; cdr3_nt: TGTGCCAGCAGCGAGGGGGGACTAGCGGGAGCCAATGAGCAGTTCTTC
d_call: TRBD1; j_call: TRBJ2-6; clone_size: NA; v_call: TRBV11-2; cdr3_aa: CASSFRGLGANVLTF; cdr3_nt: TGTGCCAGCAGCTTCAGGGGGCTCGGGGCCAACGTCCTGACTTTC
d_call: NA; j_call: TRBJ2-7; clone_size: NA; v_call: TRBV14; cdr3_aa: CASSHGRLVLGSEQYF; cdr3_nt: TGTGCCAGCAGCCACGGGAGACTAGTTTTGGGCTCCGAGCAGTACTTC
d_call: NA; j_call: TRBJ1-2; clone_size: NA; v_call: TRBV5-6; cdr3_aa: CASSQGQLLRTYGYTF; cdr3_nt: TGTGCCAGCAGCCAAGGACAGCTATTACGGACCTATGGCTACACCTTC
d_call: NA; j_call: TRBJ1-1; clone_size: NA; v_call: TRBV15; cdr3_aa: CATSTETIKNTEAFF; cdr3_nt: TGTGCCACCAGCACCGAGACAATCAAGAACACTGAAGCTTTCTTT
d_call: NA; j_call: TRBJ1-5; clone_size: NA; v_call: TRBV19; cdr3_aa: CASSIDRPGQPQHF; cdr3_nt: TGTGCCAGTAGTATCGACAGGCCTGGTCAGCCCCAGCATTTT
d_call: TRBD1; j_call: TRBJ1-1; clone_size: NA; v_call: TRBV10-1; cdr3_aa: CASHTGVYAYTEAFF; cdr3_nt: TGCGCCAGTCATACAGGGGTATACGCGTACACTGAAGCTTTCTTT
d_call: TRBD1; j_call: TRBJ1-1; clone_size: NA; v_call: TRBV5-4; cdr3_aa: CASSLGQGRRQAFF; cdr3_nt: TGTGCCAGCAGCCTCGGACAGGGAAGGCGCCAAGCTTTCTTT
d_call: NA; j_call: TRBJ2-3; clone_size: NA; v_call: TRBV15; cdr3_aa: CATSRDHPAQDTQYF; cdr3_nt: TGTGCCACCAGCAGAGATCACCCAGCACAGGATACGCAGTATTTT
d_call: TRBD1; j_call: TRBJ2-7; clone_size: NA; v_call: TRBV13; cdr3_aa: CASSAPGQGYEQYF; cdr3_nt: TGTGCCAGCAGCGCACCGGGACAGGGGTACGAGCAGTACTTC
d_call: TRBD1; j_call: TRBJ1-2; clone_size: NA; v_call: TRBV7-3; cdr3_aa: CASSPSTGGDGYTF; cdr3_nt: TGTGCCAGCAGCCCAAGTACAGGGGGCGATGGCTACACCTTC
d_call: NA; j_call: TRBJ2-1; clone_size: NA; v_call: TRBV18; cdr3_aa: CASSPAEEQFF; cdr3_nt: TGTGCCAGCTCCCCGGCGGAAGAGCAGTTCTTC
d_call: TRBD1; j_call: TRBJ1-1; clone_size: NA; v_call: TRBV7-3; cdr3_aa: CASSAEPGQITEAFF; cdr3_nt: TGTGCCAGCAGCGCAGAACCGGGACAGATAACTGAAGCTTTCTTT
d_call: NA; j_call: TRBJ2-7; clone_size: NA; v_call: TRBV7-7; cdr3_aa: CASSPQVGGYYEQYF; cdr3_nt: TGTGCTAGCAGCCCACAGGTGGGGGGATACTACGAGCAGTACTTC
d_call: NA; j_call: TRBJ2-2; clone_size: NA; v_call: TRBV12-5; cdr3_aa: CASLSGVAGELFF; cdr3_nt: TGTGCTAGTCTTTCCGGGGTAGCCGGGGAGCTGTTTTTT
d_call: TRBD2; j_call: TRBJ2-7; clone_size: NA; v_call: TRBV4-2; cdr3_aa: CASSHQLAGDGYEQYF; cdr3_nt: TGTGCCAGCAGCCATCAGCTAGCGGGAGATGGGTACGAGCAGTACTTC
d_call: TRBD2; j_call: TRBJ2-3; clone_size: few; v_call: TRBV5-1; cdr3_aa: CASSLLSAGGLGDTQYF; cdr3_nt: TGCGCCAGCAGCTTGCTCTCTGCGGGGGGGCTGGGAGATACGCAGTATTTT
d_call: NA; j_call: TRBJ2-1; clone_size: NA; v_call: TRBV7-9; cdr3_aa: CASSLYHRRVREQFF; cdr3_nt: TGTGCCAGCAGCTTATACCATCGGCGGGTCCGTGAGCAGTTCTTC
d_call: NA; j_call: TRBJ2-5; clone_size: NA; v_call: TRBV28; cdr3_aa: CASLREETQYF; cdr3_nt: TGTGCCAGCCTACGGGAAGAGACCCAGTACTTC
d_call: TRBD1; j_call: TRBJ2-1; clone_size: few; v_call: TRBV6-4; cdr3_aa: CASSDGQGVNEQFF; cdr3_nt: TGTGCCAGCAGTGACGGGCAGGGGGTCAATGAGCAGTTCTTC
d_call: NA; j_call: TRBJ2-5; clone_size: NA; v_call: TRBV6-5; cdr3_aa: CASSYSPTGNPQYF; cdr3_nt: TGTGCCAGCAGTTACTCCCCTACAGGGAACCCCCAGTACTTC
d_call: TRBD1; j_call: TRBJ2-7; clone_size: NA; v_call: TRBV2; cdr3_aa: CASTGVYEQYF; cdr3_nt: TGTGCCAGTACAGGGGTCTACGAGCAGTACTTC
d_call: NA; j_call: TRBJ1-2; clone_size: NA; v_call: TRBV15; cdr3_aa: CATSRDRGYGYTF; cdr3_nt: TGTGCCACCAGCAGGGACAGAGGGTACGGCTACACCTTC
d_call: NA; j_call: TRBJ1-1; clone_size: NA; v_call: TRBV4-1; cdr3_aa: CASSQPTMNTEAFF; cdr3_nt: TGCGCCAGCAGCCAACCTACGATGAACACTGAAGCTTTCTTT
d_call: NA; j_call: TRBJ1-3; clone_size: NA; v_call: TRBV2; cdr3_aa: CASQTRISGNTIYF; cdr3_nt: TGTGCCAGCCAGACCAGGATCTCTGGAAACACCATATATTTT
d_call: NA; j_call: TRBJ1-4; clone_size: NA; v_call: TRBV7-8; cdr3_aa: CASSPTRNEKLFF; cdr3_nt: TGTGCCAGCAGCCCAACAAGAAATGAAAAACTGTTTTTT
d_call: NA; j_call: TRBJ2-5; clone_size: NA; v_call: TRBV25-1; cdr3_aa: CASSLGETQYF; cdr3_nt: TGTGCCAGCAGCCTCGGGGAGACCCAGTACTTC
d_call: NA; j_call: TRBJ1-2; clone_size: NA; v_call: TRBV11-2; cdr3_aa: CASSLRNYGYTF; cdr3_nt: TGTGCCAGCAGCTTGAGAAACTATGGCTACACCTTC
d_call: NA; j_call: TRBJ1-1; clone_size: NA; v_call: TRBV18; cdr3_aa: CASSPKQNTEAFF; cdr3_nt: TGTGCCAGCTCACCAAAACAGAACACTGAAGCTTTCTTT
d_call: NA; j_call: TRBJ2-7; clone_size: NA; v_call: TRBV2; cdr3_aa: CASSGERNEQYF; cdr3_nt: TGTGCCAGCAGTGGGGAGAGGAACGAGCAGTACTTC
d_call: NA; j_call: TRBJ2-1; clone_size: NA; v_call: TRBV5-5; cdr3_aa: CASSLVVLVGEQFF; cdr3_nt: TGTGCCAGCAGCTTAGTTGTCCTAGTCGGTGAGCAGTTCTTC
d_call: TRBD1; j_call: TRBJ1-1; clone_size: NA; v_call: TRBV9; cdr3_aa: CASSVGWTGGTEAFF; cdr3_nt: TGTGCCAGCAGCGTTGGCTGGACAGGGGGCACTGAAGCTTTCTTT
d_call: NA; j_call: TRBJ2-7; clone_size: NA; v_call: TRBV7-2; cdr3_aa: CASSPRQGIRGDPIYEQYF; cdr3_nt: TGTGCCAGCAGCCCACGACAGGGTATCCGCGGGGACCCGATCTACGAGCAGTACTTC
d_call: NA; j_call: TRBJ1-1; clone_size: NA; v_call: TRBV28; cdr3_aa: CASSLRGRGTEAFF; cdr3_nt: TGTGCCAGCAGTTTGCGAGGTAGGGGCACTGAAGCTTTCTTT
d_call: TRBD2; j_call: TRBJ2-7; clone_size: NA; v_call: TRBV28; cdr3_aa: CASSWGGLQTYEQYF; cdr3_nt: TGTGCCAGCAGTTGGGGAGGGCTCCAAACCTACGAGCAGTACTTC
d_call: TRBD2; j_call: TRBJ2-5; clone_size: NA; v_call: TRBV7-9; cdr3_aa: CASSSSGRVETQYF; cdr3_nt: TGTGCCAGCAGTTCCAGCGGGAGAGTAGAGACCCAGTACTTC
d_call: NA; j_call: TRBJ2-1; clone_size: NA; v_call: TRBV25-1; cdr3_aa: CASSDERTRSYNEQFF; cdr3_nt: TGTGCCAGCAGTGATGAACGAACGAGATCCTACAATGAGCAGTTCTTC
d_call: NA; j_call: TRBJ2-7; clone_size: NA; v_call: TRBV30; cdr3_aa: CAWEKRAGDDEQYF; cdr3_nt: TGTGCCTGGGAAAAGCGGGCTGGGGACGACGAGCAGTACTTC
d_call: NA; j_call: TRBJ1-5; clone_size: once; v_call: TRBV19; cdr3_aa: CASSNSLGLFNQPQHF; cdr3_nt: TGTGCCAGTAGTAATTCGCTTGGGCTCTTCAATCAGCCCCAGCATTTT